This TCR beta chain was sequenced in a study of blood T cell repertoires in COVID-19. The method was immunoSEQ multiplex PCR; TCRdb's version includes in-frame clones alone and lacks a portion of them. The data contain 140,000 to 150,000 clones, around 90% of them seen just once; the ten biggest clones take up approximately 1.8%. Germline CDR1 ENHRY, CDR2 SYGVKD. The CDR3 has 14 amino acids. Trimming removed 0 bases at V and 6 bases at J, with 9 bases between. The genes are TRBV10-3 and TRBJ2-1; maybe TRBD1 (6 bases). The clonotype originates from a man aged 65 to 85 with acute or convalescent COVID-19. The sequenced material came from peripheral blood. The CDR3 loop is CAISESVTGNEQFF. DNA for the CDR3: TGTGCCATCAGTGAGTCGGTGACAGGCAATGAGCAGTTCTTC.